A selection of T cell receptor beta chains follows, all from one sample in a study of T cell responses to AZD1222 COVID-19 vaccine. Measured with immunoSEQ multiplex PCR; TCRdb has only the in-frame clones, and not every one. The sample holds about 140,000 clones, roughly 93% seen once. Sequences were derived from peripheral blood, sampled on day 0 of MenACWY control vaccination. The origin of the receptors is an adult in good health. Both conserved end residues are part of each CDR3. The D gene is left open where the match is weak. Clone size is shown for a subset of rows, as once, few, many or a class of expanded clone.

NA	TRBV18	NA	TRBJ2-5	TGTGCCAGCTCACCCCCCGTGGCAGAACAAGAGACCCAGTACTTC	CASSPPVAEQETQYF
NA	TRBV5-4	NA	TRBJ1-2	TGTGCCAGCAGCGCTAGGGTTGGACGAAACTATGGCTACACCTTC	CASSARVGRNYGYTF
NA	TRBV15	NA	TRBJ1-5	TGTGCCACCAGCAGAGATCTAGAGCTCAATCAGCCCCAGCATTTT	CATSRDLELNQPQHF
NA	TRBV5-4	once	TRBJ1-1	TGTGCCAGCAGCTTTTCCGGAACTGAAGCTTTCTTT	CASSFSGTEAFF
NA	TRBV19	NA	TRBJ1-5	TGTGCCAGTAGCCGGGAGAGGGCTAGCAATCAGCCCCAGCATTTT	CASSRERASNQPQHF
TRBD2	TRBV5-1	NA	TRBJ2-5	TGCGCCAGCAGCCCGGGGACTAGCGGGGGCGAGACCCAGTACTTC	CASSPGTSGGETQYF
TRBD2	TRBV12-5	NA	TRBJ2-7	TGTGCTACACTATCTGGCGGGAGCTACGAGCAGTACTTC	CATLSGGSYEQYF
TRBD1	TRBV28	NA	TRBJ2-7	TGTGCCAGCAGTAAGAGAGGACAGGGGGCAGGCGAGCAGTACTTC	CASSKRGQGAGEQYF
NA	TRBV6-5	NA	TRBJ1-5	TGTGCCAGCAGCTCGAATCAGCCCCAGCATTTT	CASSSNQPQHF
NA	TRBV27	NA	TRBJ1-3	TGTGCCAGCAGTTCCGGACTGTTTAACTCTGGAAACACCATATATTTT	CASSSGLFNSGNTIYF
TRBD2	TRBV5-6	NA	TRBJ2-3	TGTGCCAGCAGCTTGGGACTAGCGGGCTCAGATACGCAGTATTTT	CASSLGLAGSDTQYF
NA	TRBV2	NA	TRBJ1-5	TGTGCCAGCAGTCGTGGGCAGGTTAGCAATCAGCCCCAGCATTTT	CASSRGQVSNQPQHF
TRBD1	TRBV19	NA	TRBJ1-1	TGTGCCAGTAGTGAACGGACAGGATGGAACACTGAAGCTTTCTTT	CASSERTGWNTEAFF
TRBD1	TRBV5-1	NA	TRBJ2-2	TGCGCCAGCAGCTCGGGACAGGGGACCGGGGAGCTGTTTTTT	CASSSGQGTGELFF
NA	TRBV6-5	NA	TRBJ1-1	TGTGCCAGCAGTTCGACGGACGGTATGAACACTGAAGCTTTCTTT	CASSSTDGMNTEAFF
TRBD1	TRBV3-1/TRBV3-2	NA	TRBJ2-2	TGTGCCAGCAGCCATGGACAGGGTTTTGGGGAGCTGTTTTTT	CASSHGQGFGELFF
NA	TRBV2	NA	TRBJ1-1	TGTGCCAGCAGTGAACAGACTGCCGAGGGATTCTTT	CASSEQTAEGFF
NA	TRBV5-1	NA	TRBJ1-4	TGCGCCAGCAGCTTGATGGAGGGAACTAATGAAAAACTGTTTTTT	CASSLMEGTNEKLFF
TRBD1	TRBV3-1/TRBV3-2	NA	TRBJ2-3	TGTGCCAGCAGCCAAGCACTACCCCGAACAGGGGTCCTGGGAGATACGCAGTATTTT	CASSQALPRTGVLGDTQYF
NA	TRBV5-6	NA	TRBJ1-2	TGTGCCAGCAGCTTGGCCGAGGAGGGCTATTACTATGGCTACACCTTC	CASSLAEEGYYYGYTF
TRBD1	TRBV7-6	NA	TRBJ1-3	TGTGCCAGCAGCCATTATCCTACAGGGGGCTCTGGAAACACCATATATTTT	CASSHYPTGGSGNTIYF
NA	TRBV30	NA	TRBJ2-7	TGTGCCTGGAGTGGGGGTAGCGTTACCTACGAGCAGTACTTC	CAWSGGSVTYEQYF
TRBD1	TRBV5-6	NA	TRBJ1-2	TGTGCCAGCAGCTCCGGACAGGGGTATGGCTACACCTTC	CASSSGQGYGYTF
NA	TRBV4-1	once	TRBJ1-1	TGCGCCAGCAGCCAAGCCCCGACCTATGGTGCTGAAGCTTTCTTT	CASSQAPTYGAEAFF
NA	TRBV28	NA	TRBJ2-3	TGTGCCAGCACTATGGTGCGGGGTGGTACAGATACGCAGTATTTT	CASTMVRGGTDTQYF
NA	TRBV21-1	NA	TRBJ1-5	TGTGCCAGCAGCAAAGCCCCCCCTCGGACGGATAGCAATCAGCCCCAGCATTTT	CASSKAPPRTDSNQPQHF
NA	TRBV10-3	NA	TRBJ1-1	TGTGCCATCAGGGGCACGAACACTGAAGCTTTCTTT	CAIRGTNTEAFF
NA	TRBV9	NA	TRBJ1-2	TGTGCCAGCAGCCCTGCTCTCGGGGGCGGGGAGTATGGCTACACCTTC	CASSPALGGGEYGYTF
NA	TRBV16	NA	TRBJ1-5	TGTGCCAGCAGCTCTCTAGGCCCGGCCGTGGCGAATCAGCCCCAGCATTTT	CASSSLGPAVANQPQHF
TRBD1	TRBV5-1	once	TRBJ1-1	TGCGCCAGCGCCCGGGGACAGGGGGTGACTGAAGCTTTCTTT	CASARGQGVTEAFF
NA	TRBV18	NA	TRBJ1-1	TGTGCCAGCTCACCAGGGGGGGCATATAACACTGAAGCTTTCTTT	CASSPGGAYNTEAFF
NA	TRBV4-1	NA	TRBJ2-1	TGCGCCAGCAGCCCTTTAAACTCAAGCTCCTACAATGAGCAGTTCTTC	CASSPLNSSSYNEQFF
TRBD1	TRBV20-1	NA	TRBJ2-7	TGCAGTGGCGACAGGGGCCACGAGCAGTACTTC	CSGDRGHEQYF
TRBD1	TRBV9	once	TRBJ1-1	TGTGCCAGCAGCCCTCACCGGGACAGGGTTACTGAAGCTTTCTTT	CASSPHRDRVTEAFF
NA	TRBV5-4	NA	TRBJ2-7	TGTGCCAGCAGCCGGGGGGGACAGGTCCCCTCCTACGAGCAGTACTTC	CASSRGGQVPSYEQYF
NA	TRBV7-3	NA	TRBJ2-3	TGTGCCAGCAGCTTAATATCAGGGCCGGGGGCAGATACGCAGTATTTT	CASSLISGPGADTQYF
NA	TRBV5-1	once	TRBJ1-1	TGCGCCAGCAGCTTCTCTCGGGGGGCGAACACTGAAGCTTTCTTT	CASSFSRGANTEAFF
TRBD1	TRBV6-5	NA	TRBJ1-1	TGTGCCAGCACCTTGGGACAGGGGAACACTGAAGCTTTCTTT	CASTLGQGNTEAFF
NA	TRBV28	once	TRBJ1-2	TGTGCCAGCGACGAGGGCACACAGGGTTATGGCTACACCTTC	CASDEGTQGYGYTF
TRBD1	TRBV27	NA	TRBJ1-2	TGTGCCAGCAGAGAAACCCTGGGACAGGCTTTCGGGGGCTACACCTTC	CASRETLGQAFGGYTF
NA	TRBV6-2/TRBV6-3	NA	TRBJ1-1	TGTGCCAGCAGTTCCCTTCGACCCGAAGCTTTCTTT	CASSSLRPEAFF
NA	TRBV7-2	NA	TRBJ2-1	TGTGCCAGCAGCCCCCGGGACCTTCTTAACAATGAGCAGTTCTTC	CASSPRDLLNNEQFF
NA	TRBV30	NA	TRBJ1-6	TGTGCCTGGAGTGCGGGACAAGATAATTCACCCCTCCACTTT	CAWSAGQDNSPLHF
NA	TRBV28	NA	TRBJ1-1	TGTGCCAGCAGTTCCCCATCCGCAGCGATGAACACTGAAGCTTTCTTT	CASSSPSAAMNTEAFF
TRBD1	TRBV7-9	NA	TRBJ1-1	TGTGCCAGCAGCTTATACAGACAGGGGATAAACACTGAAGCTTTCTTT	CASSLYRQGINTEAFF
TRBD1	TRBV11-2	NA	TRBJ1-2	TGTGCCAGCAGCTTGACGACAGGGATAGACTATGGCTACACCTTC	CASSLTTGIDYGYTF
TRBD2	TRBV10-3	NA	TRBJ2-1	TGTGCCATCAGTGAGTCAGAGACTAGCGGTTACAATGAGCAGTTCTTC	CAISESETSGYNEQFF
TRBD2	TRBV4-1	NA	TRBJ2-2	TGCGCCAGCAGCCGCCCTAGCGGGGGGGCCTGGTCCGGGGAGCTGTTTTTT	CASSRPSGGAWSGELFF
NA	TRBV6-5	NA	TRBJ1-5	TGTGCCAGCAGGGGCAGCAATCAGCCCCAGCATTTT	CASRGSNQPQHF
TRBD2	TRBV20-1	NA	TRBJ2-7	TGCAGTGCTAGTCCCCTTTGGACTAGCGGGTACGAGCAGTACTTC	CSASPLWTSGYEQYF
NA	TRBV9	NA	TRBJ1-4	TGTGCCAGCAGCGCCTCCTCAACTAATGAAAAACTGTTTTTT	CASSASSTNEKLFF
TRBD2	TRBV7-3	NA	TRBJ2-1	TGTGCCAGCAGCTTAATAGCGGGAGGTAGTGAGCAGTTCTTC	CASSLIAGGSEQFF
NA	TRBV19	NA	TRBJ1-6	TGTGCCAGTAGTCCCTTTCGGGGGCCGGACTATAATTCACCCCTCCACTTT	CASSPFRGPDYNSPLHF
TRBD2	TRBV7-2	once	TRBJ2-3	TGTGCCAGCAGATCTCCGAGCGGGGGGAGTGGAGATACGCAGTATTTT	CASRSPSGGSGDTQYF
TRBD2	TRBV5-4	NA	TRBJ2-3	TGTGCCAGCAGCTTTCCGGGACTAGCGGGAGGCGGAAGCACAGATACGCAGTATTTT	CASSFPGLAGGGSTDTQYF
NA	TRBV25-1	NA	TRBJ1-5	TGTGCCAGCAGTCACCGGGGGGACGGCCGACCCCAGCATTTT	CASSHRGDGRPQHF
TRBD1	TRBV18	NA	TRBJ1-2	TGTGCCAGCTCACCGCCGACAGGGGGCTTGGATGGCTACACCTTC	CASSPPTGGLDGYTF